This record looks at one TCR beta chain sequence and its context. Its specificity is not known. These data come from a study of T cell repertoires in aging, cancer and after chemotherapy. Whole-study results and caveats: In each cancer cohort, median generation probability increased across chemotherapy, suggesting thymic output rebounded.

Amplification of TCR beta used genomic DNA extracted from peripheral blood. Multiplex touch-down PCR with TRB-A/B primers amplified rearranged V-D-J TRB sequences. TCRdb reprocessed the multiplex PCR reads via MiXCR and lists one record per CDR3 protein. The sample lists thousands of distinct CDR3 sequences, 32% seen once, with around a tenth in the top ten. The sequence came from a human donor in good health. The specimen sequenced was blood.

The CDR3 nucleotides read TGTGCCAGCAGGGCGAGTACGGGTGAGACCCAGTACTTC. Protein: CASRASTGETQYF. V gene TRBV6-2 or TRBV6-3 combines with J gene TRBJ2-5; no reliable D call. Germline V gene lookup returns CDR1 MNHEY and CDR2 SVGEGT. With 6 bases removed from V and 5 bases from J, the gap between germline ends came to 13 bases. This CDR3 contains 13 residues.